Following are 22 T cell receptor beta chains from one sample sequenced in a study of identical twins. TCRdb re-called the 5' RACE reads through MiXCR, storing one row per CDR3 protein. The sample has about 150,000 distinct CDR3 sequences, 3% to 4% seen once; the top ten hold approximately 7.6%. The sequenced material came from memory T cells sorted from blood. The source is a man in his late teens or twenties in good health.

This clonotype was seen at least ten times. V is TRBV6-1 and J is TRBJ1-1; possible D gene TRBD1, 5 bases. The ends were cut back, 6 bases at V and 0 bases at J, with 14 bases in the middle. The CDR3 contains 15 residues. From germline, CDR1 is MNHNS and CDR2 SASEGT. This CDR3 is CASRLPGHLNTEAFF. Written as DNA, the CDR3 is TGTGCCAGCAGACTCCCCGGACACCTGAACACTGAAGCTTTCTTT.

This clonotype appeared many times. The chain combines TRBV20-1 with TRBJ2-4; D is undetermined. Trimming stripped 6 bases from V and 2 bases from J, with 2 bases between. Germline CDR1 DFQATT, CDR2 SNEGSKA (reference sequence). This CDR3 contains 10 residues. The CDR3 DNA follows: TGCAGTGCGACCAAAAACATTCAGTACTTC. It is translated as CSATKNIQYF.

This clonotype was seen repeatedly, ten times or more. CDR3 region: CASKKGAYNSPLHF. The CDR3 DNA is TGTGCCAGCAAAAAGGGGGCTTATAATTCACCCCTCCACTTT. V usage is TRBV27 and J usage is TRBJ1-6; 7 bases map to TRBD1. The germline gives CDR1 MNHEY, CDR2 SMNVEV (reference sequence). V gave up 7 bases and J gave up 4 bases; unmatched junction bases: 4. The CDR3 sequence is 14 residues long.

This clonotype occurred many times. This sequence joins TRBV9 and TRBJ2-5; maybe TRBD2 (5 bases). V was shortened by 0 bases and J by 5 bases, with 11 bases between the two germline ends. The CDR3 is 14 amino acids. Germline V gene lookup returns CDR1 SGDLS and CDR2 YYNGEE. CDR3 coding DNA: TGTGCCAGCAGCGTAGATCCGGGAATGGAGACCCAGTACTTC. It translates to CASSVDPGMETQYF. Using reference TRBV9 and TRBJ2-5 for the parts outside the CDR3, the full variable domain is DSGVTQTPKHLITATGQRVTLRCSPRSGDLSVYWYQQSLDQGLQFLIQYYNGEERAKGNILERFSAQQFPDLHSELNLSSLELGDSALYFCASSVDPGMETQYFGPGTRLLVL.

Only a few counts were recorded for this clonotype. This rearrangement joins TRBV4-2 to TRBJ2-7; 9 bases agree with TRBD1. In germline, CDR1 is LGHNA, CDR2 YNFKEQ. V was clipped by 4 bases and J by 3 bases; unmatched bases: 16. The CDR3 sequence is 18 residues long. The CDR3 is CASSLRQGVISSHYEQYF. CDR3 nucleotides: TGTGCCAGCAGCCTCAGACAGGGGGTCATCTCCAGCCACTACGAGCAGTACTTC.

Ten or more counts support this clonotype. The J gene is TRBJ2-4, the V gene TRBV20-1; D tentatively reads TRBD1 or TRBD2 (5 bases each). Germline CDR1 is DFQATT and CDR2 is SNEGSKA (reference sequence). There are 15 residues in the CDR3. V lost 2 bases, J lost 9 bases, and 20 bases lay in between. CDR3 in amino acids: CSARRNSEIRGIQYF. The CDR3 bases are TGCAGTGCTAGACGTAATAGCGAGATAAGGGGCATTCAGTACTTC.

Note on this clonotype: With a much larger clone just one base away, this may be a read error. The chain joins TRBV28 to TRBJ2-1; D unclear. V shed 9 bases and J shed 6 bases, with 21 bases lying between them. This CDR3 has 15 amino acids. Germline CDR1 and CDR2: MDHEN and SYDVKM. CDR3 loop: CASTNGAVRRNEQFF. The CDR3 bases are TGTGCCAGTACTAATGGCGCGGTTAGACGCAATGAGCAGTTCTTC.

In its sample, this clonotype was seen many times. The genes are TRBV12-3 or TRBV12-4 and TRBJ2-4; no clear D. The CDR3 is made up of 14 amino acids. Trimming removed 2 bases at V and 5 bases at J, with 10 bases between. The CDR3 spells CASSLRQAQNIQYF. DNA for the CDR3: TGTGCCAGCAGTTTACGGCAGGCCCAAAACATTCAGTACTTC.

This clonotype showed up many times. The V gene is TRBV7-9, the J gene TRBJ1-5; D call uncertain. CDR1 SEHNR and CDR2 FQNEAQ come from the germline V gene (reference sequence). The ends were cut back, 1 base at V and 6 bases at J, with 7 bases in the middle. The CDR3 has 13 residues. CDR3 in DNA: TGTGCCAGCAGCTTAGATGGGGTTCAGCCCCAGCATTTT. Protein: CASSLDGVQPQHF.

This clonotype showed up many times. The genes are TRBV12-3 or TRBV12-4 and TRBJ2-7, with D perhaps TRBD1 (6 bases). The CDR3 contains 18 residues. V dropped 5 bases and J dropped 6 bases, with 29 bases sitting between them. The CDR3 nucleotides are TGTGCCAGCAGTCGAAATACCATAGGACAGCCCTCCAGGGCCGAGCAGTACGTC. This codes for CASSRNTIGQPSRAEQYV.

This clonotype came up many times. The chain has TRBV6-5 and TRBJ1-1; D perhaps matches TRBD1 (6 bases). V lost 2 bases to trimming and J lost 0 bases, with 13 bases between them. This CDR3 is built from 16 residues. CDR1 is MNHEY, CDR2 SVGAGI, per germline. This chain's CDR3 is CASSYRMTGLNTEAFF. The CDR3 coding sequence is TGTGCCAGCAGTTACCGGATGACAGGCTTGAACACTGAAGCTTTCTTT.

This clonotype was picked up many times. The J gene is TRBJ2-7, the V gene TRBV6-2 or TRBV6-3, with D maybe TRBD2 (6 bases). The germline CDR1 and CDR2 sequences are MNHEY and SVGEGT. The CDR3 is 12 amino acids. V gave up 8 bases and J gave up 3 bases, with 11 bases separating them. The CDR3 DNA follows: TGTGCCAGCGGGAGGCAGAGCTACGAGCAGTACTTC. The encoded protein is CASGRQSYEQYF.

The chain is built from TRBV3-1 and TRBJ2-3; unclear D gene. Germline V gives CDR1 LGHDT, CDR2 YNNKEL (reference sequence). Trimming took off 4 bases at V and 0 bases at J, with 11 bases between the two ends. The CDR3 is 15 residues long. This CDR3 is CASSRPSPSTDTQYF. DNA for the CDR3: TGTGCCAGCAGCCGCCCCTCTCCTAGCACAGATACGCAGTATTTT.

This clonotype was picked up many times. This rearrangement joins TRBV29-1 to TRBJ2-1; D not certain. V lost 3 bases and J 11 bases, leaving 11 bases between the germline ends. Per germline, CDR1 SQVTM and CDR2 ANQGSEA. The CDR3 loop spans 11 amino acids. CDR3 in amino acids: CSVDSGLKQFF. CDR3 bases: TGCAGCGTTGATAGTGGATTGAAGCAGTTCTTC.

This clonotype was counted ten times or more. CDR3 coding DNA: TGTGCCAGCAGTTCCGGGACAGGGATGAACACTGAAGCTTTCTTT. Its translation is CASSSGTGMNTEAFF. The rearrangement uses TRBV28 and TRBJ1-1; 9 bases line up with TRBD1. V was clipped by 4 bases and J by 0 bases; unmatched bases: 3. Germline V lookup: CDR1 MDHEN, CDR2 SYDVKM. The CDR3 runs 15 residues.

This clonotype was recorded at least ten times. The chain has TRBV29-1 and TRBJ1-2; 9 bases are shared with TRBD1. Germline values: CDR1 SQVTM, CDR2 ANQGSEA. CDR3 length equals 13 residues. The V segment lost 4 bases and the J segment 4 bases; nucleotides outside the gene matches: 4. This chain's CDR3 is CSVGDRVPYGYTF. DNA of the CDR3: TGCAGCGTTGGGGACAGGGTGCCCTATGGCTACACCTTC.

The table lists this clonotype with many counts. The chain combines TRBV6-6 with TRBJ1-1; D gene ambiguous. CDR1 and CDR2 from the germline V gene are MNHNY and SVGAGI (reference sequence). Trimming removed 6 bases at V and 1 base at J, with 9 bases between. This CDR3 region has 13 residues. The chain's CDR3 is CASSSGKNTEAFF. CDR3 DNA: TGTGCCAGCAGCTCGGGAAAGAACACTGAAGCTTTCTTT.

The genes are TRBV5-1 and TRBJ2-1; 11 nucleotides agree with TRBD2. J gave up 5 bases and V 5 bases, and 12 bases lay outside the gene matches. Germline-derived CDR1 and CDR2 are SGHRS and YFSETQ. There are 17 residues in the CDR3. The CDR3 DNA sequence: TGCGCCAGCAGTCCTGAAGGACTAGCGGGCTACGACAATGAGCAGTTCTTC. It translates to CASSPEGLAGYDNEQFF.

This clonotype occurred many times. This sequence joins TRBV20-1 and TRBJ2-2; 9 bases are a match to TRBD1. J was trimmed by 6 bases and V by 0 bases; bases with no gene match: 11. Germline CDR1 and CDR2: DFQATT and SNEGSKA (reference sequence). The CDR3 contains 17 residues. CDR3 in amino acids: CSARDPSRQGGSGELFF. The DNA of the CDR3 is TGCAGTGCTAGAGATCCGTCCCGACAGGGGGGGTCCGGGGAGCTGTTTTTT.

In its sample, this clonotype was seen many times. The chain links TRBV2 to TRBJ1-1, with D maybe TRBD1 (5 bases). Germline CDR1 SNHLY, CDR2 FYNNEI. V was pared by 8 bases and J by 2 bases, with 15 bases between. The CDR3 is made up of 14 amino acids. CDR3 nucleotides: TGTGCCAGCCGACGGGACTTCGAAAACACTGAAGCTTTCTTT. Amino acids: CASRRDFENTEAFF.

Of note for this clonotype: A much larger clone is a single base away; this may be a read error. The rearrangement joins TRBV20-1 to TRBJ1-1; D unresolved. The CDR3 is 15 amino acids. Germline V gene sequence: CDR1 DFQATT, CDR2 SNEGSKA (reference sequence). CDR3 coding DNA: TGCAGTGTTAGAGATTCTGTAACAGCAAACACTGAAGCTTTCTTT. It encodes CSVRDSVTANTEAFF.

This clonotype was counted ten times or more. The J gene is TRBJ1-4, the V gene TRBV20-1; D is ambiguous. Germline loops: CDR1 DFQATT, CDR2 SNEGSKA (reference sequence). The CDR3 consists of 16 residues. V lost 0 bases to trimming and J lost 2 bases, with 13 bases between them. CDR3 bases: TGCAGTGCTAGAGATCGAAGGGTTGCCACTAATGAAAAACTGTTTTTT. Protein: CSARDRRVATNEKLFF.